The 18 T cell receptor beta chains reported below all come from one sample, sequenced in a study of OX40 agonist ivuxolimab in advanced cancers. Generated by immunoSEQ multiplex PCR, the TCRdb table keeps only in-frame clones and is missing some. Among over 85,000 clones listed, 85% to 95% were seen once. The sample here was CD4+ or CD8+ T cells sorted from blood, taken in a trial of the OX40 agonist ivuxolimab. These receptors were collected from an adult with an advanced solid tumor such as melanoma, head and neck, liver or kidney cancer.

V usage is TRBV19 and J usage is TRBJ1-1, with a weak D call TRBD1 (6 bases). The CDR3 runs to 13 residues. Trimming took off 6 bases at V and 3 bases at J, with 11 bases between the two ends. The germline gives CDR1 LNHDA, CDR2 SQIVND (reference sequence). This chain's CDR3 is CASSKGQYTEAFF. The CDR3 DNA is TGTGCCAGTAGCAAAGGACAGTACACTGAAGCTTTCTTT.

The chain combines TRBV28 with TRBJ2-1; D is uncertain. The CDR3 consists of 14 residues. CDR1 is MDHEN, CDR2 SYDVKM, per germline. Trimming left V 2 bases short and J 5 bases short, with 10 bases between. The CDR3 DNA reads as TGTGCCAGCAGTTTAACCCCGCCGAACAATGAGCAGTTCTTC. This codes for CASSLTPPNNEQFF.

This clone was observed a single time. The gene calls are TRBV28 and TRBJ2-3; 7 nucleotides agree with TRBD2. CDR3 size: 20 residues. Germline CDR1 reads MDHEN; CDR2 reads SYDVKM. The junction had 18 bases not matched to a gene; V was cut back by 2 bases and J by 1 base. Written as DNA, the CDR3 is TGTGCCAGCAGTTTAAGGGGAGCGGCACTAGCGAGTTTCGGCACAGATACGCAGTATTTT. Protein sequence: CASSLRGAALASFGTDTQYF. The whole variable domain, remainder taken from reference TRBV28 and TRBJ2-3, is DVKVTQSSRYLVKRTGEKVFLECVQDMDHENMFWYRQDPGLGLRLIYFSYDVKMKEKGDIPEGYSVSREKKERFSLILESASTNQTSMYLCASSLRGAALASFGTDTQYFGPGTRLTVL.

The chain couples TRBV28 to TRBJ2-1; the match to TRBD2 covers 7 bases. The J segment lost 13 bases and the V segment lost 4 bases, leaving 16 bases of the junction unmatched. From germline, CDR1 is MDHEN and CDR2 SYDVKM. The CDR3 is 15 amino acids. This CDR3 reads CASSSPGYSGVGQFF. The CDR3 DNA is TGTGCCAGCAGTTCCCCCGGCTACAGCGGGGTTGGTCAGTTCTTC.

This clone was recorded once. The CDR3 DNA reads TGTGCCAGCAGCTCAAATGCGGGGGGGCCAACAGATACGCAGTATTTT. Translation gives CASSSNAGGPTDTQYF. The chain employs TRBV5-4 and TRBJ2-3, with 9 nucleotides matching TRBD2. Trimming took 3 bases from V and 3 from J; bases not matched to a gene: 8. The CDR3 totals 16 residues. The V gene's germline CDR1 is SGHNT and CDR2 YYREEE (reference sequence).

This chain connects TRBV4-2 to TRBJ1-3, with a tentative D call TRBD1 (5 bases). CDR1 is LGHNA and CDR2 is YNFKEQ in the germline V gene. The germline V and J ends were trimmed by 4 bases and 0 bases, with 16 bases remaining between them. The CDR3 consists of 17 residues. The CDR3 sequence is CASSRGQGFSSGNTIYF. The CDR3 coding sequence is TGTGCCAGCAGCCGAGGTCAGGGATTTAGCTCTGGAAACACCATATATTTT.

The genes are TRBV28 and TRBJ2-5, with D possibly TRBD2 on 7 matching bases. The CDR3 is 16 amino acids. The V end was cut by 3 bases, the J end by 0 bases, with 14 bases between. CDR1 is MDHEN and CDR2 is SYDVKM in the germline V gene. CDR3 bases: TGTGCCAGCAGTTTCTGGAGGGGGAGGGACCAAGAGACCCAGTACTTC. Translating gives CASSFWRGRDQETQYF.

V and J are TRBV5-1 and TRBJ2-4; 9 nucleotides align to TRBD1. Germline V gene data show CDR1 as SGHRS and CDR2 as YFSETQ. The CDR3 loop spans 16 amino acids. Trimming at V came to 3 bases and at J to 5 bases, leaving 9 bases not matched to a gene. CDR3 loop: CASSSGPGQGQNIQYF. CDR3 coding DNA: TGCGCCAGCAGCTCGGGACCGGGACAGGGCCAAAACATTCAGTACTTC.

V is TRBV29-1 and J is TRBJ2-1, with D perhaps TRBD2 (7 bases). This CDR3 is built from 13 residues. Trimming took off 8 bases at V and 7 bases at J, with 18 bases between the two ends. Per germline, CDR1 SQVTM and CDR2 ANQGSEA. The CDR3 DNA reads TGCAGCCTAGGGGGGGAAGGTTGGAATGAGCAGTTCTTC. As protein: CSLGGEGWNEQFF.

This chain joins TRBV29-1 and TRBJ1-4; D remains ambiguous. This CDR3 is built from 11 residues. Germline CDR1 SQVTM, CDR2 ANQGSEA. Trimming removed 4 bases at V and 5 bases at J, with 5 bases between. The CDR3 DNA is TGCAGCGTTGGCAGGAATGAAAAACTGTTTTTT. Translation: CSVGRNEKLFF.

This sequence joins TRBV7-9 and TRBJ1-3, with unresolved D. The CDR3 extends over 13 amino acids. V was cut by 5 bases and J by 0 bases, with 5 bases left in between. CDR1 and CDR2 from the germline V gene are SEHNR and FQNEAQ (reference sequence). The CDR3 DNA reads TGTGCCAGCAGCCCCCTCTCTGGAAACACCATATATTTT. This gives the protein CASSPLSGNTIYF.

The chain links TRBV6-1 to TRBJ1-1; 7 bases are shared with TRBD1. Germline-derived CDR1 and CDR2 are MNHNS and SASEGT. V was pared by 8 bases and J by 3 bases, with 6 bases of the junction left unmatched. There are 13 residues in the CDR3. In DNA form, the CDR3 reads TGTGCCAGCTCCCGAGGGGGCGACACTGAAGCTTTCTTT. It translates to CASSRGGDTEAFF.

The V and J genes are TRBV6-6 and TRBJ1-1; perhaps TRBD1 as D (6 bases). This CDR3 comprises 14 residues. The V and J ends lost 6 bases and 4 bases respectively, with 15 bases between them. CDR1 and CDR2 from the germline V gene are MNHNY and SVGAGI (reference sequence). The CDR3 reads CASSPNRALTEAFF. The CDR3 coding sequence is TGTGCCAGCAGCCCCAACAGGGCTCTCACTGAAGCTTTCTTT.

The CDR3: CASSLGATGTSTDTQYF. In DNA form, the CDR3 reads TGTGCCAGCAGCTTGGGAGCGACAGGGACTAGCACAGATACGCAGTATTTT. The chain recombines TRBV5-8 with TRBJ2-3, with TRBD1 as a possible D gene (7 bases). CDR3 length: 17 amino acids. The germline CDR1 and CDR2 sequences are SGHTS and YDEGEE. Deletions cut 0 bases from V and 0 bases from J, with 14 bases between.

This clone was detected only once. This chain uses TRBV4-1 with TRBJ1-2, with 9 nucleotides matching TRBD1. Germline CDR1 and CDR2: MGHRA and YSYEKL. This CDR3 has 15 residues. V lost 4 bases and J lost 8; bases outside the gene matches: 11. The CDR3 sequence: CASSPDDRGFRGYTF. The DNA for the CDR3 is TGCGCCAGCAGCCCGGACGACAGGGGGTTTAGGGGCTACACCTTC.

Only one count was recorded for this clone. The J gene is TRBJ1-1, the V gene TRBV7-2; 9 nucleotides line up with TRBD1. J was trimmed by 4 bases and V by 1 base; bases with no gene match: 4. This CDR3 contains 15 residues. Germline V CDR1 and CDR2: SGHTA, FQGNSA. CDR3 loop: CASSLGRGQGTEAFF. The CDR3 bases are TGTGCCAGCAGCTTAGGGAGGGGACAGGGCACTGAAGCTTTCTTT.

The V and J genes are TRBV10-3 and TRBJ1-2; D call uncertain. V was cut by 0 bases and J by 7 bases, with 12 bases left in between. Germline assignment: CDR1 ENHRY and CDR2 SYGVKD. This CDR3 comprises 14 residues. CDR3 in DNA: TGTGCCATCAGTGAGTCCTCGTGGGTAGGTGGCTACACCTTC. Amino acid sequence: CAISESSWVGGYTF.

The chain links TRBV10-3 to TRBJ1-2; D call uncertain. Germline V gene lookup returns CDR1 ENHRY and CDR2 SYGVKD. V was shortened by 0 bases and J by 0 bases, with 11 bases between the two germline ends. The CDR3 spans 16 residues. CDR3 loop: CAISESAAATNYGYTF. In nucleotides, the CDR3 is TGTGCCATCAGTGAGTCGGCGGCAGCGACTAACTATGGCTACACCTTC.